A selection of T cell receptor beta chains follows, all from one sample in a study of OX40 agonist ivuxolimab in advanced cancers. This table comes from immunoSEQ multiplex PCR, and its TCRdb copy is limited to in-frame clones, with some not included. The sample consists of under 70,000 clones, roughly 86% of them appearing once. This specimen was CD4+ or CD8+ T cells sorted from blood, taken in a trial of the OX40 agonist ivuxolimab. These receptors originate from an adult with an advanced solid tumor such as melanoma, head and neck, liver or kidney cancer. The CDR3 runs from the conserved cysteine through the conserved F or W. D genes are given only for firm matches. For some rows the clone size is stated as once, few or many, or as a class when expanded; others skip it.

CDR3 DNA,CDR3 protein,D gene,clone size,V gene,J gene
TGTGCCAGCAGCTTAGATGGCGGTAGCTCCTACAATGAGCAGTTCTTC,CASSLDGGSSYNEQFF,-,-,TRBV11-3,TRBJ2-1
TGTGCCAGCACTTCATTACCGGACGAGCAGTACTTC,CASTSLPDEQYF,-,-,TRBV7-8,TRBJ2-7
TGTGCCAGCAGTGAAGCGCGGGGTCCCAATGGGGAGCAGTACTTC,CASSEARGPNGEQYF,-,-,TRBV2,TRBJ2-7
TGTGCCAGCAGTTTAGATCGATGGGAAAAACTGTTTTTT,CASSLDRWEKLFF,-,-,TRBV28,TRBJ1-4
TGTGCCAGCAGTCCCGGGACAGTCAATGAGCAGTTCTTC,CASSPGTVNEQFF,TRBD1,once,TRBV6-6,TRBJ2-1
TGTGCCAGCAGCACCGGACAGGGGGCTGTAGAGCAGTTCTTC,CASSTGQGAVEQFF,TRBD1,medium-sized,TRBV7-3,TRBJ2-1
TGCGCCAGCAGCCCAGGGACTGGAAACACCATATATTTT,CASSPGTGNTIYF,-,few,TRBV5-1,TRBJ1-3
TGTGCCAGCAGCTTACGAGGAGCCACCGGGGAGCTGTTTTTT,CASSLRGATGELFF,-,-,TRBV11-3,TRBJ2-2
TGCGCCAGCAGCCAAGTGTTCTCTAGCGGGAGGCAAACTAGCACAGATACGCAGTATTTT,CASSQVFSSGRQTSTDTQYF,TRBD2,-,TRBV4-3,TRBJ2-3
TGCGCCAGCAGCCAAGTTTGGCGGGGAACTGAAGCTTTCTTT,CASSQVWRGTEAFF,-,-,TRBV4-3,TRBJ1-1
TGTGCCAGCAGTGAAGATTACGGGACTAGCGGGCTAAGCTCCTACGAGCAGTACTTC,CASSEDYGTSGLSSYEQYF,TRBD2,-,TRBV2,TRBJ2-7
TGTGCCAGCAGCTCGGACTTCTACACCGGGGAGCTGTTTTTT,CASSSDFYTGELFF,-,-,TRBV7-9,TRBJ2-2
TGTGCTAGTGGTTTGGTACCACCAAGCTATGGCTACACCTTC,CASGLVPPSYGYTF,-,-,TRBV12-5,TRBJ1-2
TGTGCCAGCAGCCTATCTGCCGGGGAGCTGTTTTTT,CASSLSAGELFF,-,-,TRBV7-9,TRBJ2-2
TGTGCCAGCAGCCCGGGACCACCGGGCGAGCAGTACTTC,CASSPGPPGEQYF,-,once,TRBV5-6,TRBJ2-7
TGCGCCAGCAGCTTGTCCTTAAGCTCCTACAATGAGCAGTTCTTC,CASSLSLSSYNEQFF,-,-,TRBV5-1,TRBJ2-1
TGTGCCAGCAGCTTAGAAGGAGCTCTTACGCAGTATTTT,CASSLEGALTQYF,-,-,TRBV7-6,TRBJ2-3
TGCAGCGTGGGGGAGTGGGGTGAAAAACTGTTTTTT,CSVGEWGEKLFF,-,-,TRBV29-1,TRBJ1-4
TGCGCCAGCAGTCCCGACTCTACGAGCTCCTACGAGCAGTACTTC,CASSPDSTSSYEQYF,-,-,TRBV5-1,TRBJ2-7
TGTGCCAGCAGCCTACAGGGAACCAATGAGCAGTTCTTC,CASSLQGTNEQFF,-,-,TRBV4-2,TRBJ2-1
TGTGCCAGCAGTTTGGACAGGGCCACCCAGGTCTATGGCTACACCTTC,CASSLDRATQVYGYTF,TRBD1,-,TRBV28,TRBJ1-2
TGTGCCAGCAGCTTAGCCGGGACTAGATTTTCCGATACGCAGTATTTT,CASSLAGTRFSDTQYF,TRBD2,-,TRBV7-2,TRBJ2-3
TGCAGCGTTAGGCGGGGGAGGGACACTGAAGCTTTCTTT,CSVRRGRDTEAFF,-,-,TRBV29-1,TRBJ1-1
TGTGCCAGCGGAGGGACAGCCTACTATGGCTACACCTTC,CASGGTAYYGYTF,TRBD1,once,TRBV9,TRBJ1-2
TGTGCCAGTTCCGCAACGCGGGACGGGACCGGGGAGCTGTTTTTT,CASSATRDGTGELFF,-,-,TRBV27,TRBJ2-2
TGTGCCAGCAGCTTGGTGGGACAGGGTTACGAGCAGTACTTC,CASSLVGQGYEQYF,TRBD1,-,TRBV5-8,TRBJ2-7
TGTGCCAGAAGCTGCCACCCTACGCAGTATTTT,CARSCHPTQYF,-,-,TRBV7-5,TRBJ2-3
TGCGCCAGCAGTGCTAGGGGGGGTATTAGCGAGCAGTACTTC,CASSARGGISEQYF,-,-,TRBV4-1,TRBJ2-7
TGTGCCACCCGAGGCCCAGATACGCAGTATTTT,CATRGPDTQYF,-,-,TRBV6-5,TRBJ2-3
TGTGCCAGCACCCGGACAGCCAGCACAGATACGCAGTATTTT,CASTRTASTDTQYF,-,-,TRBV6-5,TRBJ2-3
TGTGCCAGCAGTCTTAGCGGGAGCGGAGAGACCCAGTACTTC,CASSLSGSGETQYF,TRBD2,-,TRBV6-1,TRBJ2-5
TGTGCCAGCAGTTACGGGGGGGACACTGAAGCTTTCTTT,CASSYGGDTEAFF,-,-,TRBV25-1,TRBJ1-1
TGTGCCTGGAGCGGGAGGGTGGCCTATAATTCACCCCTCCACTTT,CAWSGRVAYNSPLHF,-,-,TRBV30,TRBJ1-6
TGTGCCATCAGTAGATACTCGGGCCAAACCGTTGAGACCCAGTACTTC,CAISRYSGQTVETQYF,-,few,TRBV10-3,TRBJ2-5
TGTGCCAGCTCACTCAGGACAGGCGGAGGCTACACCTTC,CASSLRTGGGYTF,TRBD1,-,TRBV18,TRBJ1-2
TGTGCCAGTAGTCAGGGGATCGAGAACACTGAAGCTTTCTTT,CASSQGIENTEAFF,-,-,TRBV19,TRBJ1-1
TGCAGCGTTGAAGTAGTCCAGGGCTACGAGCAGTACTTC,CSVEVVQGYEQYF,-,-,TRBV29-1,TRBJ2-7
TGTGCCAGCAGCTTAATGGGGGGTGGCCAGCCCCAGCATTTT,CASSLMGGGQPQHF,-,-,TRBV7-2,TRBJ1-5
TGTGCCAGCAGTTACCGGGACAGGGGGGCTTTCTTT,CASSYRDRGAFF,TRBD1,-,TRBV6-6,TRBJ1-1
TGCGCCAGCAGCTTCGGTCAGAGGAATTCACCCCTCCACTTT,CASSFGQRNSPLHF,-,-,TRBV5-1,TRBJ1-6
TGTGCCAGCAGTGTGGGACAGGGAGACGAAAAACTGTTTTTT,CASSVGQGDEKLFF,TRBD1,-,TRBV2,TRBJ1-4
TGTGCCAGCAGTGCTCTGACTAGCGGGAACAATGAGCAGTTCTTC,CASSALTSGNNEQFF,TRBD2,-,TRBV6-5,TRBJ2-1
TGTGCCAGTACCTGGGACGGCTCGAACACCGGGGAGCTGTTTTTT,CASTWDGSNTGELFF,-,-,TRBV19,TRBJ2-2
TGTGCCAGCAGCTCCTTACAGGGAACCCATGAGCAGTTCTTC,CASSSLQGTHEQFF,-,-,TRBV7-2,TRBJ2-1
TGTGCCAGCAGCTCGGGAGGGTGGTCCTACGAGCAGTACTTC,CASSSGGWSYEQYF,TRBD2,once,TRBV9,TRBJ2-7
TGTGCCACCAGCAGGCATCCCCCTTGGGGACAGGGCAGGACTAGCGGGAGGCACACAGATACGCAGTATTTT,CATSRHPPWGQGRTSGRHTDTQYF,TRBD2,-,TRBV15,TRBJ2-3
TGTGCCAGCAGCTTGAACGGGAACGAGCAGTACTTC,CASSLNGNEQYF,-,once,TRBV7-2,TRBJ2-7
TGTGCCAGTAGTATTGGGAGGAGTAATTCACCCCTCCACTTT,CASSIGRSNSPLHF,-,-,TRBV19,TRBJ1-6
TGTGCCAGCAGTTCAGAGAAAGAGACCCAGTACTTC,CASSSEKETQYF,-,once,TRBV6-6,TRBJ2-5
TGTGGGGCCAGGGCGAACACCGGGGAGCTGTTTTTT,CGARANTGELFF,-,-,TRBV10-3,TRBJ2-2
TGTGCCAGCAGCCAATCAGCTTCCGGGACAGGCTATGGCTACACCTTC,CASSQSASGTGYGYTF,TRBD1,-,TRBV16,TRBJ1-2
TGTGCCACCAGCAGAGATCCGGAGAACACTGAAGCTTTCTTT,CATSRDPENTEAFF,-,few,TRBV15,TRBJ1-1
TGTGCCAGCAGCCGGTCTGGGGCCAACGTCCTGACTTTC,CASSRSGANVLTF,-,once,TRBV7-2,TRBJ2-6
TGTGCCAGTACCCTATCGGGGGCGGACTATGGCTACACCTTC,CASTLSGADYGYTF,-,few,TRBV19,TRBJ1-2
TGTGCCAGCAGTTTGGGAGGGAACTACTACGAGCAGTACTTC,CASSLGGNYYEQYF,TRBD2,-,TRBV27,TRBJ2-7
TGTGCCAGCAGCGCGTTTAGGGACATAATTTACAATGAGCAGTTCTTC,CASSAFRDIIYNEQFF,-,-,TRBV9,TRBJ2-1
TGTGCCAGCAGGCCGATGGAGGGGGACACTGAAGCTTTCTTT,CASRPMEGDTEAFF,-,-,TRBV7-2,TRBJ1-1
TGTGCCAGCAGTCGGGGGACAGGGTATTACGAGCAGTACTTC,CASSRGTGYYEQYF,TRBD1,-,TRBV27,TRBJ2-7
TGTGCCAGCAGCTTAGGCGCTAACACCGGGGAGCTGTTTTTT,CASSLGANTGELFF,-,-,TRBV7-9,TRBJ2-2